The source of this TCR beta chain is a study of blood T cell repertoires in COVID-19. As for the study in general: Specimens from acute and convalescent COVID-19 originated in the United States, Italy and Spain.

Profiling relied on immunoSEQ multiplex PCR, and the TCRdb table lists in-frame clones only, not all of them. Of around 250,000 clones listed, approximately 86% were seen once; the top ten hold over 8%. This CDR3 is 14 amino acids long. V lost 6 bases, J lost 3 bases, and 5 bases stayed unmatched. CDR1 and CDR2 (germline): SQVTM, ANQGSEA. The sample comprised peripheral blood. The chain uses TRBV29-1 and TRBJ1-5, with TRBD1 matching over 10 bases. The origin of this receptor is a man aged 35-49 years with active or convalescent COVID-19. CDR3 residues: CSVRDRGLNQPQHF. The CDR3 coding sequence is TGCAGCGTCCGGGACAGGGGACTCAATCAGCCCCAGCATTTT.